The clone carrying this T cell receptor (beta chain) was observed a handful of times. Antigen unknown. Authors' methods: Quality scores were absent from the junction-only immunoSEQ sequences, so filtering differed. Sequencing used immunoSEQ multiplex PCR; TCRdb keeps in-frame clones, though not all of them. V and J calls and clone size are given by that table; D and trimming were obtained from the DNA. In the table there are roughly 890,000 clones, 80% to 95% of which are singletons. Naive CD8 cells were CD45RO-negative, positively selected for CCR7, excluding terminally differentiated effector memory CD45RA+ cells. Nashville, Tennessee was home to all donors, each a Caucasian adult. This entry belongs to a study of shared clonotypes between healthy human individuals. Study-wide results and caveats: Estimated clonotype richness was generally higher in naive than memory subsets. Relative to clonotypes present in all four donors, those not shared had lower generation probabilities.

Trimming cost V 5 bases and J 6 bases, with 16 bases left between them. The CDR3 extends over 14 amino acids. Per the germline V gene, CDR1 is MDHEN and CDR2 is SYDVKM. The chain joins TRBV28 to TRBJ1-1, with D perhaps matching TRBD1 (5 bases). The specimen sequenced was naive CD8+ T cells sorted from blood. This clonotype originated in a man younger than 45 in good health. In nucleotides, the CDR3 is TGTGCCAGCAGTCTCTCAAGGGGTTGGGCTGAAGCTTTCTTT. Translated, it gives CASSLSRGWAEAFF.